Given below is one TCR beta chain in context. This specimen comes from a study of radiation and T cells in renal cell carcinoma. This CDR3 is built from 12 residues. The germline V gene has CDR1 MNHNY and CDR2 SVGAGI (reference sequence). V was clipped by 2 bases and J by 3 bases, with 3 bases between them. Method: immunoSEQ multiplex PCR; TCRdb's copy keeps in-frame clones and lacks some. The sample consists of just over 95,000 clones, around 84% of them appearing once. The time point was: blood 4 weeks post-SBRT, at nephrectomy. Treatment given: 15 Gy SBRT to primary tumor, nephrectomy 4 weeks later. Nephrectomy followed 15 Gy stereotactic body radiation by 4 weeks. Clear cell pathology was present in this patient's renal cell carcinoma.

This chain joins TRBV6-6 and TRBJ2-3; no definite D call. Material: blood, obtained from a patient whose treatment included radiotherapy and nephrectomy. This TCR derives from a man between 60 and 75 years old with renal cell carcinoma. CDR3 loop: CASSYRTDTQYF. DNA of the CDR3: TGTGCCAGCAGTTACCGTACAGATACGCAGTATTTT.